This entry lists 16 T cell receptor beta chains sequenced from one sample in a study of blood T cell repertoires in COVID-19. Only in-frame clones appear in the TCRdb table, and some are missing; sequencing was by immunoSEQ multiplex PCR. The sample lists about 120,000 clones; around four fifths were seen once. The sample was peripheral blood. The receptors were gathered from a human donor in a cohort sampled during active COVID-19.

The rearrangement links TRBV5-1 to TRBJ2-7, with D hard to call. V lost 2 bases, J lost 3 bases, and 3 bases lay in between. CDR1 and CDR2 from the germline V gene are SGHRS and YFSETQ. CDR3 length: 11 residues. CDR3 in amino acids: CASSFNYEQYF. DNA of the CDR3: TGCGCCAGCAGCTTTAACTACGAGCAGTACTTC.

The chain links TRBV7-2 to TRBJ2-7; a possible D gene is TRBD2 (6 bases). The germline V gene has CDR1 SGHTA and CDR2 FQGNSA. The V gene lost 6 bases and the J gene lost 2 bases, with 17 bases spanning the gap. CDR3 length: 15 amino acids. The CDR3 loop is CASSSLGGMTYEQYF. CDR3 DNA: TGTGCCAGCAGTTCCCTCGGGGGAATGACCTACGAGCAGTACTTC.

The V gene is TRBV19, the J gene TRBJ1-2; TRBD1 matches at 7 bases. The CDR3 covers 16 residues. Germline-derived CDR1 and CDR2 are LNHDA and SQIVND (reference sequence). V dropped 3 bases and J dropped 2; count of bases not matched to a gene: 9. CDR3 in amino acids: CASSIGQEYFNYGYTF. CDR3 in DNA: TGTGCCAGTAGTATTGGACAGGAGTATTTCAACTATGGCTACACCTTC.

The chain couples TRBV10-3 to TRBJ1-5, with D perhaps TRBD1 (6 bases). The CDR3 runs 14 residues. Germline CDR1 is ENHRY and CDR2 is SYGVKD. V was trimmed by 0 bases and J by 6 bases, leaving 9 bases between them. The DNA of the CDR3 is TGTGCCATCAGTGAGTCGGGGGCTGGTCAGCCCCAGCATTTT. Encoded protein: CAISESGAGQPQHF.

The chain employs TRBV19 and TRBJ2-5; D remains unclear. Germline-derived CDR1 and CDR2 are LNHDA and SQIVND (reference sequence). Trimming removed 4 bases from V and 1 base from J, with 10 bases in between. The CDR3 extends over 14 amino acids. The CDR3 coding sequence is TGTGCCAGTAGTAAATCACAGACCCAAGAGACCCAGTACTTC. It codes for CASSKSQTQETQYF.

This chain connects TRBV5-1 to TRBJ1-1; 8 positions agree with TRBD1. Germline V CDR1 and CDR2: SGHRS, YFSETQ. V lost 1 base and J lost 8; bases outside the gene matches: 7. CDR3 length: 14 amino acids. CDR3 in DNA: TGCGCCAGCAGCTTGTGGGTCGACAGGGGAGAAGCTTTCTTT. Its translation: CASSLWVDRGEAFF. The variable domain in full, completed from reference TRBV5-1 and TRBJ1-1, reads KAGVTQTPRYLIKTRGQQVTLSCSPISGHRSVSWYQQTPGQGLQFLFEYFSETQRNKGNFPGRFSGRQFSNSRSEMNVSTLELGDSALYLCASSLWVDRGEAFFGQGTRLTVV.

The rearrangement joins TRBV28 to TRBJ2-7; 8 nucleotides match TRBD1. Germline CDR1 and CDR2: MDHEN and SYDVKM. V trimming: 2 bases; J trimming: 6 bases; junction bases outside the gene matches: 6. The CDR3 is 14 residues long. The CDR3 spells CASSLGTGIPEQYF. In DNA, the CDR3 is TGTGCCAGCAGTTTAGGGACAGGAATTCCCGAGCAGTACTTC. The variable domain in full, completed from reference TRBV28 and TRBJ2-7, reads DVKVTQSSRYLVKRTGEKVFLECVQDMDHENMFWYRQDPGLGLRLIYFSYDVKMKEKGDIPEGYSVSREKKERFSLILESASTNQTSMYLCASSLGTGIPEQYFGPGTRLTVT.

The rearrangement links TRBV5-4 to TRBJ2-3, with 7 bases fitting TRBD1. This CDR3 spans 14 amino acids. V dropped 0 bases and J dropped 4; count of bases not matched to a gene: 2. Germline loops: CDR1 SGHNT, CDR2 YYREEE (reference sequence). This chain's CDR3 is CASSLGQGADTQYF. CDR3 coding DNA: TGTGCCAGCAGCTTGGGACAGGGCGCAGATACGCAGTATTTT.

The chain links TRBV5-6 to TRBJ1-3; D not resolved. CDR1 and CDR2 from the germline V gene are SGHDT and YYEEEE. The length of the CDR3 is 13 residues. The ends were cut back, 2 bases at V and 8 bases at J, with 11 bases in the middle. The CDR3 coding sequence is TGTGCCAGCAGCTTTCCGGGTCGGGACACCATATATTTT. As protein: CASSFPGRDTIYF.

The V gene is TRBV27, the J gene TRBJ2-1; 11 nucleotides match TRBD2. Germline assignment: CDR1 MNHEY and CDR2 SMNVEV (reference sequence). Germline trimming cut 4 bases from V and 6 bases from J; bases unmatched to any gene: 8. The CDR3 totals 16 residues. The CDR3 is CASSYALAGGRNEQFF. CDR3 nucleotides: TGTGCCAGCAGTTACGCCCTAGCGGGGGGTCGCAATGAGCAGTTCTTC.

The V call is TRBV6-5, the J call TRBJ2-1; TRBD2 matches 7 bases. This CDR3 comprises 14 residues. Looked up from germline, CDR1 is MNHEY and CDR2 is SVGAGI. The V segment lost 6 bases and the J segment 7 bases; nucleotides outside the gene matches: 9. As DNA, the CDR3 is TGTGCCAGCAGCCCAAGCGGGACTCCTAATGAGCAGTTCTTC. Translating it yields CASSPSGTPNEQFF.

This clone was detected only a few times. The chain uses TRBV5-1 and TRBJ1-1, with 7 bases identical to TRBD1. From germline, CDR1 is SGHRS and CDR2 YFSETQ. The CDR3 runs to 14 residues. Unmatched junction bases numbered 0, after V lost 0 bases and J lost 1 base. This chain's CDR3 is CASSLDRGNTEAFF. The CDR3 nucleotides are TGCGCCAGCAGCTTGGACAGGGGGAACACTGAAGCTTTCTTT.

This clone was found a few times. The chain's CDR3 is CASRAGTDQYEQYF. The CDR3 DNA reads as TGCGCCAGCAGGGCCGGGACTGATCAATACGAGCAGTACTTC. J is TRBJ2-7 and V is TRBV5-1; possibly TRBD2 for D (6 bases). The germline V and J ends were trimmed by 5 bases and 4 bases, with 16 bases remaining between them. Germline CDR1 is SGHRS and CDR2 is YFSETQ. This CDR3 has 14 residues.

The chain is built from TRBV5-4 and TRBJ2-1; D call uncertain. The CDR3 covers 15 residues. From germline, CDR1 is SGHNT and CDR2 YYREEE (reference sequence). V was trimmed by 1 base and J by 2 bases, leaving 10 bases between them. The CDR3 loop is CASSLSVGAYNEQFF. CDR3 nucleotides: TGTGCCAGCAGCTTGTCGGTCGGAGCCTACAATGAGCAGTTCTTC.

The CDR3 reads CASSSREDYNEQFF. The CDR3 region has the DNA TGTGCCAGCAGTTCCCGGGAAGATTACAATGAGCAGTTCTTC. V is TRBV6-2 or TRBV6-3 and J is TRBJ2-1; D possibly corresponds to TRBD2 (5 bases). Between the trimmed V and J ends, which lost 4 bases and 4 bases, there was a span of 11 bases. Germline CDR1 reads MNHEY; CDR2 reads SVGEGT. The CDR3 contains 14 residues.

The chain carries TRBV28 and TRBJ2-1, with 7 bases aligning to TRBD2. The germline V gene has CDR1 MDHEN and CDR2 SYDVKM. With V trimmed by 3 bases and J by 3 bases, 5 bases remained unmatched. The CDR3 length is 15 residues. CDR3 DNA sequence: TGTGCCAGCAGTTTGGACACGGGGGGCTACAATGAGCAGTTCTTC. It translates to CASSLDTGGYNEQFF.